This T cell receptor beta chain was identified in a study of control samples from healthy donors and cancer patients. Measured with immunoSEQ multiplex PCR; TCRdb has only the in-frame clones, and not every one. The sample carries around 75,000 clones, approximately 92% recorded once. This CDR3 is built from 13 residues. J was trimmed by 6 bases and V by 4 bases; bases with no gene match: 5. Germline V gene lookup returns CDR1 GTSNPN and CDR2 SVGIG (reference sequence). This clonotype was sampled from a woman aged 60 to 75 in good health. The chain is built from TRBV30 and TRBJ2-1, with TRBD2 matching 8 bases. Sequencing was carried out using blood. This CDR3 reads CAWMSTSGNEQFF. The CDR3, as DNA: TGTGCCTGGATGTCTACTAGCGGCAATGAGCAGTTCTTC.